Shown below are 5 T cell receptor beta chains from a single sample sequenced in a study of blood T cells in healthy people across ages (dated by TCRdb to between 2015 and 2016). Library preparation was by 5' RACE. Sequencing used an Illumina HiSeq 2500. A second PCR of about 6 to 11 cycles was run with a J-beta primer mix and a sample-barcoded 5' primer. TCRdb ran its own pipeline on the public reads, namely fastp trimming at Q25 and MiXCR clone calling, and kept in-frame beta chains. Rows merge per CDR3 protein into single entries with the most common DNA and genes. The sample has about 510,000 distinct CDR3 sequences on record, 25% to 35% of them singletons. Approximately 3.5% of the sample comes from the top ten. These data were also filed under a second study, of T cells of mothers and their children.

Material for sequencing was blood. These receptors came from a boy aged 2 to 9 in good health.

V and J are TRBV12-3 or TRBV12-4 and TRBJ2-5; perhaps TRBD1 as D (6 bases). The J call is doubtful: the DNA matches TRBJ2-1 better. The CDR3 runs 15 residues. The CDR3 is CASSLVGGRYNEQFF. The CDR3, as DNA: TGTGCCAGCAGTTTAGTAGGGGGTAGATACAATGAGCAGTTCTTC.

This sequence joins TRBV7-9 and TRBJ2-1; TRBD2 might be the D (5 bases). Trimming left V 4 bases short and J 1 base short, with 11 bases between. Germline-derived CDR1 and CDR2 are SEHNR and FQNEAQ (reference sequence). There are 15 residues in the CDR3. CDR3 loop: CASSWLASSYNEQFF. For the CDR3, the DNA is TGTGCCAGCAGCTGGTTAGCGTCTTCCTACAATGAGCAGTTCTTC.

This rearrangement joins TRBV9 to TRBJ1-4; D possibly corresponds to TRBD1 (5 bases). The V end was cut by 5 bases, the J end by 3 bases, with 17 bases between. Germline CDR1 is SGDLS and CDR2 is YYNGEE. The length of the CDR3 is 16 residues. CDR3 sequence reads: CASSSEGGAANEKLFF. CDR3 coding DNA: TGTGCCAGCAGTTCGGAGGGAGGGGCAGCTAATGAAAAACTGTTTTTT. Full variable domain (missing parts from reference TRBV9 and TRBJ1-4): DSGVTQTPKHLITATGQRVTLRCSPRSGDLSVYWYQQSLDQGLQFLIQYYNGEERAKGNILERFSAQQFPDLHSELNLSSLELGDSALYFCASSSEGGAANEKLFFGSGTQLSVL.

This clonotype was detected a few times. The chain employs TRBV7-9 and TRBJ1-1; 7 nucleotides match TRBD1. The CDR3 runs 14 residues. Germline lookup yields CDR1 SEHNR and CDR2 FQNEAQ (reference sequence). With V trimmed by 5 bases and J by 6 bases, 9 bases remained unmatched. CDR3 sequence: CASSTKQGIAEAFF. The CDR3 DNA follows: TGTGCCAGCAGCACCAAACAGGGGATCGCTGAAGCTTTCTTT.

This clonotype was seen a few times. CDR3 coding DNA: TGTGCCACCAGTGGTGGGGTGACAGGGGGGCATCAGCCCCAGCATTTT. Its translation: CATSGGVTGGHQPQHF. The chain couples TRBV24-1 to TRBJ1-5; TRBD1 agrees at 9 bases. The CDR3 is made up of 16 amino acids. Germline V lookup: CDR1 KGHDR, CDR2 SFDVKD. The trim removed 5 bases at V and 5 bases at J, leaving 9 bases unmatched.